Below, one T cell receptor (beta chain) is given with its context. Its cognate antigen is unknown. At one end, the junction sequence differs from germline, possibly due to a read error. This specimen includes other DNA sequences encoding the same CDR3. Researchers ran the PCR with 60 Vbeta and 13 Jbeta primers. Here immunoSEQ multiplex PCR was the method, and the copy in TCRdb shows in-frame clones only, minus some. The sample includes around 180,000 clones, around 82% seen only once; the top ten take under 15%. CDR1 and CDR2 (germline): SGHTS, YDEGEE. There are 15 residues in the CDR3. These data are taken from a study of cytomegalovirus exposure and HLA in healthy donors. Across the study: In an early release, HLA-typed donors contributed tens of millions of unique TCR sequences.

Study conclusions and caveats: Being indistinguishable, some V segments were excluded, TRBV6-2 and TRBV6-3 among them. CMV antigen specificity of three CMV-associated chains was confirmed in vitro. HLA allele associations emerged for roughly 17,000 TCR beta sequences in a later analysis, at 0.05 false discovery rate.

The sequenced sample was PBMCs. This clonotype was obtained from a woman aged 50 to 60 in good health and CMV-seropositive. This chain connects TRBV5-8 to TRBJ1-1, with 8 bases lining up with TRBD1. Written as DNA, the CDR3 is TGCGCCAGCAGGCAGGACAGGGTACGGAACACTGAAGCTTTCTTT. This sequence encodes CASRQDRVRNTEAFF.